The source of this TCR beta chain is a study of human T cells and chemical hapten exposure. Study as a whole: Variation in per-sample TCR yields came mainly from small pooled library volume differences.

TCRdb called the RACE reads again in MiXCR, with one record for every CDR3 protein. The data show some 180,000 distinct CDR3 sequences, approximately 20% seen once. The time point was: patch test 1, 2 weeks after DPC sensitization. The treatment is: therapeutic diphenylcyclopropenone sensitization with weekly scalp DPC. Sequencing started from total RNA isolated from unfractionated whole blood. The source is a woman aged 50 to 65 with alopecia areata. Some clones in this sample may be carry-over from other donors' samples. Sequenced material: whole blood, taken in connection with sensitization to the hapten diphenylcyclopropenone (DPC).

CDR3 nucleotides: TGCAGTGCTAAGGGGGGCGTTGGGATTCAGCCCCAGCATTTT. Its translation is CSAKGGVGIQPQHF. The chain joins TRBV20-1 to TRBJ1-5, with D perhaps TRBD1 (6 bases). From germline, CDR1 is DFQATT and CDR2 SNEGSKA (reference sequence). Deletions cut 4 bases from V and 6 bases from J, with 16 bases between. This CDR3 has 14 amino acids.